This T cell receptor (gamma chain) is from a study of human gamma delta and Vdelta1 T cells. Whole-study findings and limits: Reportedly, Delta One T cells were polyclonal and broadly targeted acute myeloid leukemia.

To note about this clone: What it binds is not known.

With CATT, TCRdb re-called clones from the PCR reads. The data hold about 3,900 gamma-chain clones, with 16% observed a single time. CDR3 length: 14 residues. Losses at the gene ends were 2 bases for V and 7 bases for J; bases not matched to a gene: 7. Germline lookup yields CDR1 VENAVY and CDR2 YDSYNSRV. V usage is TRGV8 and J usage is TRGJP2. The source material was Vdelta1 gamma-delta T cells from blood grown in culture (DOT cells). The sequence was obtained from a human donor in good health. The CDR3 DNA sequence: TGTGCCACCTGGGATAAGGGGAATGATTGGATCAAGACGTTT. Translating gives CATWDKGNDWIKTF.